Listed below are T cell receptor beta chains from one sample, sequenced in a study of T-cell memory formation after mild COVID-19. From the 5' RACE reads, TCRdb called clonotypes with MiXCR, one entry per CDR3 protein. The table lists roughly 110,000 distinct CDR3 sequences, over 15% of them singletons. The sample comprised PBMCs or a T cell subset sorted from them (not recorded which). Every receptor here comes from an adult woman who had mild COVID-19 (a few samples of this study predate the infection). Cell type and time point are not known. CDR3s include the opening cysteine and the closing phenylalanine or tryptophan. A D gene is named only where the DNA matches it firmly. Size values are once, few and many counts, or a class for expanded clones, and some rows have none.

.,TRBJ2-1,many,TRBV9,CASSVDGGVNEQFF,TGTGCCAGCAGCGTAGACGGGGGTGTCAATGAGCAGTTCTTC
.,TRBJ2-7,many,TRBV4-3,CASSQGAGSSYEQYF,TGCGCCAGCAGCCAAGGGGCGGGATCCTCCTACGAGCAGTACTTC
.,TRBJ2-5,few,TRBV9,CASSVLGGQETQYF,TGTGCCAGCAGCGTATTAGGCGGGCAAGAGACCCAGTACTTC
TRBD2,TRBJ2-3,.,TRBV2,CASSSTGTSGSFSDTQYF,TGTGCCAGCAGTTCCACCGGGACTAGCGGGAGTTTCTCAGATACGCAGTATTTT
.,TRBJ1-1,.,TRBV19,CASRWDMNTEAFF,TGTGCCAGTAGGTGGGACATGAACACTGAAGCTTTCTTT
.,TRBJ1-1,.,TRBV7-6,CASSLTPLLEAFF,TGTGCCAGCAGCTTAACACCCTTACTTGAAGCTTTCTTT
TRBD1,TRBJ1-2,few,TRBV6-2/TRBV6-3,CASGLTDRGLYGYTF,TGTGCCAGCGGACTGACCGACAGGGGCCTCTATGGCTACACCTTC
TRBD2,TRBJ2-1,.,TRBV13,CASSPRLAGSNEQFF,TGTGCCAGCAGTCCTCGACTAGCGGGTAGCAATGAGCAGTTCTTC
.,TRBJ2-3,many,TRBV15,CATSGDDSTDTQYF,TGTGCCACCAGCGGAGATGATAGTACAGATACGCAGTATTTT
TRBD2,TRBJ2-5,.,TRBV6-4,CASSEGLAGQETQYF,TGTGCCAGCAGTGAGGGACTAGCGGGTCAAGAGACCCAGTACTTC
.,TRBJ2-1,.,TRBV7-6,CASSLGEDYFHEQFF,TGTGCCAGCAGCTTAGGGGAGGACTACTTTCATGAGCAGTTCTTC
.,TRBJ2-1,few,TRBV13,CASSSKGAGMGYNEQFF,TGTGCCAGCAGCTCGAAGGGGGCGGGGATGGGATACAATGAGCAGTTCTTC
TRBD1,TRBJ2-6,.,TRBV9,CASSYGQDSSGANVLTF,TGTGCCAGCAGCTACGGACAGGACTCCTCTGGGGCCAACGTCCTGACTTTC
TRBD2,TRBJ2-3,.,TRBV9,CASSVATGGEEPTYTQYF,TGTGCCAGCAGCGTAGCTACGGGGGGGGAGGAACCCACATATACGCAGTATTTT
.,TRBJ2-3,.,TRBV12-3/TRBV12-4,CASSPVQGLRTDTQYF,TGTGCCAGCAGTCCGGTACAGGGTTTGAGGACAGATACGCAGTATTTT
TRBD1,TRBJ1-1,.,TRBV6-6,CASSYIWTGLNTEAFF,TGTGCCAGCAGTTACATTTGGACAGGGCTTAACACTGAAGCTTTCTTT
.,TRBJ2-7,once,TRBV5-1,CASSVDRYEQYF,TGCGCCAGCAGCGTCGACCGATACGAGCAGTACTTC
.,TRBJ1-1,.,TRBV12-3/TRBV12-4,CASRILPSVREEF,TGTGCCAGCAGAATTCTCCCCTCGGTGAGGGAGGAATTT
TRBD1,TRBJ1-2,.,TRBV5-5,CASSLERDSVPYGYTF,TGTGCCAGCAGCTTGGAGCGGGACAGCGTACCCTATGGCTACACCTTC
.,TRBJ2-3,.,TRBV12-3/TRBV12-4,CDSSFTAWSTDTQYF,TGTGACAGCAGCTTTACAGCTTGGAGCACAGATACGCAGTATTTT
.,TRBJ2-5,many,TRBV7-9,CASSPRIRGDPQETQYF,TGTGCCAGCAGCCCACGAATACGGGGAGACCCGCAAGAGACCCAGTACTTC
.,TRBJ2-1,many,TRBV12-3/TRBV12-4,CASSLALEQFF,TGTGCCAGCAGTTTAGCCCTGGAGCAGTTCTTC
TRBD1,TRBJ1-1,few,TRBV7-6,CASSQDRSGTEAFF,TGTGCCAGCAGCCAGGACAGGAGTGGCACTGAAGCTTTCTTT
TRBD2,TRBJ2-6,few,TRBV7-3,CASSLSGGLDSGANVLTF,TGTGCCAGCAGCTTAAGCGGGGGGCTCGACTCTGGGGCCAACGTCCTGACTTTC
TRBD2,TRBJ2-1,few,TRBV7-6,CASSLSPTLAGGRYNEQFF,TGTGCCAGCAGCTTATCGCCCACTCTAGCGGGAGGACGGTACAATGAGCAGTTCTTC
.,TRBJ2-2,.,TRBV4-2,CASSLPKTRNTGELFF,TGTGCCAGCAGCCTACCTAAGACACGGAACACCGGGGAGCTGTTTTTT
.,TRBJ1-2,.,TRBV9,CASSPSGAGAYGYTF,TGTGCCAGCAGCCCGAGCGGGGCAGGGGCCTATGGCTACACCTTC
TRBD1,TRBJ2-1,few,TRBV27,CASSPGTGYYNEQFF,TGTGCCAGCAGTCCTGGGACAGGATACTACAATGAGCAGTTCTTC